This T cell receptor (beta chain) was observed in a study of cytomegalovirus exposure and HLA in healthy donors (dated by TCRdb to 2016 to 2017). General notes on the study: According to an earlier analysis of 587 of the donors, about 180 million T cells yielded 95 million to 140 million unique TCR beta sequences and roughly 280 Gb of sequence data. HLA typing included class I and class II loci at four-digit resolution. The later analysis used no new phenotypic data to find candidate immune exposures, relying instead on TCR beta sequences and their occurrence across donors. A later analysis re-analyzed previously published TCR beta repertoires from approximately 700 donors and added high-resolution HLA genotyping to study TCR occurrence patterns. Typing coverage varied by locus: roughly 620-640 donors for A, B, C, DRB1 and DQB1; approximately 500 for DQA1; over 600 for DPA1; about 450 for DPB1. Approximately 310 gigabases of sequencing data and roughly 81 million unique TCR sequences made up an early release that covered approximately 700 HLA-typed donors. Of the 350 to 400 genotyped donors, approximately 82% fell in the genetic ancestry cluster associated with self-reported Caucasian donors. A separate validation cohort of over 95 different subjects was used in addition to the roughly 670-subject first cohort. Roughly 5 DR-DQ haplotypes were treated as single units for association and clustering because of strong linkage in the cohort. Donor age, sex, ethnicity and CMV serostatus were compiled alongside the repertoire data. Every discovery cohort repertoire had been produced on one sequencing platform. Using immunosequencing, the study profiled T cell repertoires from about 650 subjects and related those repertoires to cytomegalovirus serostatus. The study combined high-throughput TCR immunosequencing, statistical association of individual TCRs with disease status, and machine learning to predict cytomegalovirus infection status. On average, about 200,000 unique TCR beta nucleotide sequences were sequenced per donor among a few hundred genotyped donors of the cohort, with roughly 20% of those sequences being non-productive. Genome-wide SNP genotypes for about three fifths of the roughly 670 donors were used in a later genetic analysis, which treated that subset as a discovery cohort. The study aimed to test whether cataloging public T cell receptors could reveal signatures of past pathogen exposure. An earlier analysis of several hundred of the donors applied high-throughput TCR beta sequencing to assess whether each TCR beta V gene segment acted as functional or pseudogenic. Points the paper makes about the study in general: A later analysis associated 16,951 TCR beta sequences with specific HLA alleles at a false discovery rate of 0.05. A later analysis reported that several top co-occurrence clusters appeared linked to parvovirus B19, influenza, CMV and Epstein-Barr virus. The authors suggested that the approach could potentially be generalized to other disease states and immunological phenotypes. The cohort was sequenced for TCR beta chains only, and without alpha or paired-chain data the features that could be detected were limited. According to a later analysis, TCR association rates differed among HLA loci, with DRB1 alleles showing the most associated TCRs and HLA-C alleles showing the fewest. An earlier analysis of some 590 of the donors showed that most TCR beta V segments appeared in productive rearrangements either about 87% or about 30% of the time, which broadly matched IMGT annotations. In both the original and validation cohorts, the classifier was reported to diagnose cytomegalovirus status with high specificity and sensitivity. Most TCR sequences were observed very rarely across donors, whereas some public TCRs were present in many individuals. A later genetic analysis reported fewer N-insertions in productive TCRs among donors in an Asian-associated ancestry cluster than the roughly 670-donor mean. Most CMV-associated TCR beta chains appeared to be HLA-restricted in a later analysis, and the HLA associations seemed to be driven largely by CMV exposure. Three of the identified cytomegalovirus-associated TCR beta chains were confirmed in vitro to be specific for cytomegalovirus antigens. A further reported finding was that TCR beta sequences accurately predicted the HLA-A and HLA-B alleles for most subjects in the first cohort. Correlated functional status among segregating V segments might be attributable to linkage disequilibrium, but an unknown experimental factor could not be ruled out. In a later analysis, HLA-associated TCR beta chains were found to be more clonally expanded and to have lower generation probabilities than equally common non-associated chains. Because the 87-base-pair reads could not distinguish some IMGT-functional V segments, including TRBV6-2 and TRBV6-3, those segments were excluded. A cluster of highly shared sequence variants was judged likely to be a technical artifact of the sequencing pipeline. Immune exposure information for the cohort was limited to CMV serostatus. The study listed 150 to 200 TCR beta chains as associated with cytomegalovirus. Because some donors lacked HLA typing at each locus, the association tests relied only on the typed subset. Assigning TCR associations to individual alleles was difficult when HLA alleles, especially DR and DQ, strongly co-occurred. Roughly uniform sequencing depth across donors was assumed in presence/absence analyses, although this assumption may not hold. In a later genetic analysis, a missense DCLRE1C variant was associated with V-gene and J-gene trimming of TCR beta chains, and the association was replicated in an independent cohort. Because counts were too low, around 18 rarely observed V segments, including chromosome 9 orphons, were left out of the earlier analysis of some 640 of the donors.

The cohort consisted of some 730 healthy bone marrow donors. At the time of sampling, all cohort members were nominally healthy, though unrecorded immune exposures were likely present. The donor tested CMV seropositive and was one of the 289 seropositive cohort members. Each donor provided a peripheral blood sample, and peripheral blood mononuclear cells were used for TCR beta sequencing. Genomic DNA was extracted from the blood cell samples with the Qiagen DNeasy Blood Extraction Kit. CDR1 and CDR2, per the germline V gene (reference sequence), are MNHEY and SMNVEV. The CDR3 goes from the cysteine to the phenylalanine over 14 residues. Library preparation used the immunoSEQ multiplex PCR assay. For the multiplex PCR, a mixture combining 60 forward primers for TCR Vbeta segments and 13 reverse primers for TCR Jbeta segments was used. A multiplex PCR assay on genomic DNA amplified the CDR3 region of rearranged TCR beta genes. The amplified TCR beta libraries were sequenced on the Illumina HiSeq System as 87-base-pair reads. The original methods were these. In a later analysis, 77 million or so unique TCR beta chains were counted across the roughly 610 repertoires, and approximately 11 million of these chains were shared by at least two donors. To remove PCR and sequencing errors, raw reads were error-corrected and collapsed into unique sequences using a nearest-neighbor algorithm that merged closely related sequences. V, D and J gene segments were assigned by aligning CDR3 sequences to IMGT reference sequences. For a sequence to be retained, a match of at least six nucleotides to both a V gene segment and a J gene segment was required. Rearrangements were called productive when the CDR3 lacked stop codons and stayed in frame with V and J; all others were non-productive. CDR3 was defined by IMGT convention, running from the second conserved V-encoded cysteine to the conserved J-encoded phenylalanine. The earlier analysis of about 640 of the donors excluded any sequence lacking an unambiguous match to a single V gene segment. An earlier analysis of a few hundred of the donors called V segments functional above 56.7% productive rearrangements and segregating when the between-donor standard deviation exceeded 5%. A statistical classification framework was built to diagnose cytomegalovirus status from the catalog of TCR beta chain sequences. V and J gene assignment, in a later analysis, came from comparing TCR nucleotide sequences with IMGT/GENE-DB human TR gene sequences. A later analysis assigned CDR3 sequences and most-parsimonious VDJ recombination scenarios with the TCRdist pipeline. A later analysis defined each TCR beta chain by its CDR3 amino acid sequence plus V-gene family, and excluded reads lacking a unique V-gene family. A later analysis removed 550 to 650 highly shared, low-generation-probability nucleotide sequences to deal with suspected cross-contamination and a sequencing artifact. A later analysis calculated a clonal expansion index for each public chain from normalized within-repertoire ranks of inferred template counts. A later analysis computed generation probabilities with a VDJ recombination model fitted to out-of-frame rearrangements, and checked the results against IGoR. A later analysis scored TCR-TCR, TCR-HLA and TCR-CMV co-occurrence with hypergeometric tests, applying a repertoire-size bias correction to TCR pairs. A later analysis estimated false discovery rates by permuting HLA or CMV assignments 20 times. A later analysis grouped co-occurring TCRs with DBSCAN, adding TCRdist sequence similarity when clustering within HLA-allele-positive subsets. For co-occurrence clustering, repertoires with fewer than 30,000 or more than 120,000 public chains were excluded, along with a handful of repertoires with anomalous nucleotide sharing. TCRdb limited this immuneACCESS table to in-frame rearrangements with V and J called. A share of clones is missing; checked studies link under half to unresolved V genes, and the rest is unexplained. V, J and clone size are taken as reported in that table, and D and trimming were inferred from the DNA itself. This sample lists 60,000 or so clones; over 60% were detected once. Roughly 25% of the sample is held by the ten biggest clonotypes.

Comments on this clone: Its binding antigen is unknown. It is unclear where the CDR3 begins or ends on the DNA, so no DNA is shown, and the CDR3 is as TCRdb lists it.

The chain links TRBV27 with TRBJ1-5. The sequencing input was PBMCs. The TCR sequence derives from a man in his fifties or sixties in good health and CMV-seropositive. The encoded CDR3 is CASSSSVRNQPQHF.